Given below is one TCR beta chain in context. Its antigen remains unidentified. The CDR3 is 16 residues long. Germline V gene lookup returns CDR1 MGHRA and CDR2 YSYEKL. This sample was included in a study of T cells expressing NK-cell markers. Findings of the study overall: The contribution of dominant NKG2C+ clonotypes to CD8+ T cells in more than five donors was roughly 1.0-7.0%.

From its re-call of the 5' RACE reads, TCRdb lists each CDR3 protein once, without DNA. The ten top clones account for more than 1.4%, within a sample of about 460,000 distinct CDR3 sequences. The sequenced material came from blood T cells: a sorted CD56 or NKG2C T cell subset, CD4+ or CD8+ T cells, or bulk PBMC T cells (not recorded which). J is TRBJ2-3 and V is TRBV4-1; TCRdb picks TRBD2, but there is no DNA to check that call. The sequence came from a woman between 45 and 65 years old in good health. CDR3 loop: CASSQPLSGSKDTQYF.